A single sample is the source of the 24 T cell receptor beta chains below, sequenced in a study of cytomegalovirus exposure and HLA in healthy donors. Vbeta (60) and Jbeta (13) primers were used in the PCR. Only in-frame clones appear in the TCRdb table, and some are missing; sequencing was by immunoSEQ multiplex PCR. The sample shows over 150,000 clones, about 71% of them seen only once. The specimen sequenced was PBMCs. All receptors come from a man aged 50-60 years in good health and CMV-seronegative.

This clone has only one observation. The CDR3 region has the DNA TGTGCCAGCAATATGGGACAGGGGTCCTACGAGCAGTACTTC. It encodes CASNMGQGSYEQYF. The chain couples TRBV6-1 to TRBJ2-7; 10 nucleotides line up with TRBD1. Germline assignment: CDR1 MNHNS and CDR2 SASEGT. This CDR3 region has 14 residues. Trimming cost V 7 bases and J 1 base; bases outside gene matches: 4.

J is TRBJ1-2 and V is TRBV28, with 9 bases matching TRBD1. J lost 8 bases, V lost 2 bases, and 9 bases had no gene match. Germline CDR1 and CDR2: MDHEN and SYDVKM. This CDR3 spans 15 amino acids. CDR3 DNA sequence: TGTGCCAGCAGTTTAAATCACAGGGGGCTTGAGGGCTACACCTTC. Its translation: CASSLNHRGLEGYTF.

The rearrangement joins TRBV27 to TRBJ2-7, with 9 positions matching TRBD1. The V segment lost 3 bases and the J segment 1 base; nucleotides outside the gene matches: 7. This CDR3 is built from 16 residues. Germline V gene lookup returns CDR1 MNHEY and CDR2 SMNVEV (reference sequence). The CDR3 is CASSFLPGQGSYEQYF. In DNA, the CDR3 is TGTGCCAGCAGTTTCCTCCCGGGACAGGGTTCCTACGAGCAGTACTTC.

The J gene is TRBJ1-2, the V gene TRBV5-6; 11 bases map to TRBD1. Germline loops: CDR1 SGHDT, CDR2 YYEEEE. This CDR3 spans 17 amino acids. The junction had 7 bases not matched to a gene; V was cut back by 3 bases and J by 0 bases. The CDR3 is CASSSRDRGATNYGYTF. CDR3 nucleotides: TGTGCCAGCAGCTCCCGGGACAGGGGGGCTACTAACTATGGCTACACCTTC.

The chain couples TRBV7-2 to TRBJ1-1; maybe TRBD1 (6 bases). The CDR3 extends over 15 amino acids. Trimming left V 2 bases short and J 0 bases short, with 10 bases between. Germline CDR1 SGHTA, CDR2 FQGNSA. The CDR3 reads CASSLSGHLNTEAFF. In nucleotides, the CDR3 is TGTGCCAGCAGCTTATCGGGACACCTGAACACTGAAGCTTTCTTT.

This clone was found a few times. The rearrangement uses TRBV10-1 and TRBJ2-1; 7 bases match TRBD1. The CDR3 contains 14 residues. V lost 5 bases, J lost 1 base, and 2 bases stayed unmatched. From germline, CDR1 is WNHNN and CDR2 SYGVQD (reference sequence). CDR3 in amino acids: CASSPGQSYNEQFF. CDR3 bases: TGCGCCAGCAGTCCGGGACAGTCCTACAATGAGCAGTTCTTC.

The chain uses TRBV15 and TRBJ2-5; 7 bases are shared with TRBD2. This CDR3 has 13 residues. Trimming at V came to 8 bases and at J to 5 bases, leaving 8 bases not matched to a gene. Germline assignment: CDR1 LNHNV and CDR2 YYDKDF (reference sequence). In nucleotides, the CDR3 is TGTGCCACCGCGAGCGGGGTTCGGGAGACCCAGTACTTC. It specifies CATASGVRETQYF.

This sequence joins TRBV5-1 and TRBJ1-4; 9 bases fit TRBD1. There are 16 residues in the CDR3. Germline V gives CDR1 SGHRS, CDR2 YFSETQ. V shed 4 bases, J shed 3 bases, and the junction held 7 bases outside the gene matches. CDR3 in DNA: TGCGCCAGCAGCACACAGGGGGCGGTAGCTAATGAAAAACTGTTTTTT. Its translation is CASSTQGAVANEKLFF.

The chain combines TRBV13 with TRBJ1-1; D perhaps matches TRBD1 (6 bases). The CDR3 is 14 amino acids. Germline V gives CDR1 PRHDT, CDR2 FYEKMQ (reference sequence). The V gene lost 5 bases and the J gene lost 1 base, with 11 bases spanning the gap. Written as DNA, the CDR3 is TGTGCCAGCAGCCGGGGGGCGGGGAACACTGAAGCTTTCTTT. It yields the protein CASSRGAGNTEAFF.

The CDR3 sequence is CASSKSGLDSPLHF. The CDR3 DNA follows: TGTGCCAGTAGTAAGTCAGGGTTGGATTCACCCCTCCACTTT. V usage is TRBV19 and J usage is TRBJ1-6, with D maybe TRBD1 (5 bases). Germline values: CDR1 LNHDA, CDR2 SQIVND (reference sequence). The CDR3 is made up of 14 amino acids. Trimming removed 4 bases at V and 8 bases at J, with 12 bases between.

The CDR3 sequence is CASSLVGTYPMGTEAFF. CDR3 sequence (DNA): TGTGCCAGCAGCTTGGTTGGGACATATCCGATGGGCACTGAAGCTTTCTTT. This chain links TRBV5-5 with TRBJ1-1; D is perhaps TRBD1 (6 bases). Germline V CDR1 and CDR2: SGHKS, YYEKEE (reference sequence). The V gene lost 0 bases and the J gene lost 4 bases, with 19 bases spanning the gap. The length of the CDR3 is 17 residues.

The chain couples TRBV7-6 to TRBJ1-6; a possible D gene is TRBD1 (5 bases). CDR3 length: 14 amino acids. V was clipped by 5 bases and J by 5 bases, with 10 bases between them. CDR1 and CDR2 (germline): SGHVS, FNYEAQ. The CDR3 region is CASSAGLDNSPLHF. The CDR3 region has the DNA TGTGCCAGCAGCGCGGGACTAGATAATTCACCCCTCCACTTT.

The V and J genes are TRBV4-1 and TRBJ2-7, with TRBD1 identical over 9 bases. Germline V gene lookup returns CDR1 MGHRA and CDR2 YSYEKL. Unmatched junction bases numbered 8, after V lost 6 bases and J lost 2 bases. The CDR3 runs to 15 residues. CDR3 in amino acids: CASSSPGQGTYEQYF. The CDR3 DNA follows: TGCGCCAGCAGTTCACCGGGACAGGGAACCTACGAGCAGTACTTC.

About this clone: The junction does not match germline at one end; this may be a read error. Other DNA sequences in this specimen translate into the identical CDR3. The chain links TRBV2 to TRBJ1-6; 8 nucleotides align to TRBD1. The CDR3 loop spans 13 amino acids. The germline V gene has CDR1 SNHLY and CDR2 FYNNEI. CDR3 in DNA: TGTGCCAGCGGACAGGGAAAAAATTCCCCCCTCCACTTT. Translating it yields CASGQGKNSPLHF.

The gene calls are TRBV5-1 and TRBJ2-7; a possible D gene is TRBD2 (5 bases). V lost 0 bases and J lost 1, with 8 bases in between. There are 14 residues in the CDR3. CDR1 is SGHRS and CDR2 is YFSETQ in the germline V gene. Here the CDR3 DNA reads TGCGCCAGCAGCTTGGGGGGAGTTTCCTACGAGCAGTACTTC. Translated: CASSLGGVSYEQYF.

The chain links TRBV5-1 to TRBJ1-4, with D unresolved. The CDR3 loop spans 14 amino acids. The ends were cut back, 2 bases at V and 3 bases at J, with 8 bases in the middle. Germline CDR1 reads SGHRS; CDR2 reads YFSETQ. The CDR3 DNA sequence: TGCGCCAGCAGCTTCTCCAGTTCTAATGAAAAACTGTTTTTT. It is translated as CASSFSSSNEKLFF.

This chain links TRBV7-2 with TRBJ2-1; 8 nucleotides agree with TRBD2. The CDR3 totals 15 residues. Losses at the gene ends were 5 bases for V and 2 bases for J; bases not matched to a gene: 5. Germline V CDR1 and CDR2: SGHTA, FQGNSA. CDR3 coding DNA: TGTGCCAGCAGCCCCGGGGGGGCCACCTACAATGAGCAGTTCTTC. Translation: CASSPGGATYNEQFF. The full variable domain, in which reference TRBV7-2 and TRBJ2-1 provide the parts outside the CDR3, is GAGVSQSPSNKVTEKGKDVELRCDPISGHTALYWYRQSLGQGLEFLIYFQGNSAPDKSGLPSDRFSAERTGGSVSTLTIQRTQQEDSAVYLCASSPGGATYNEQFFGPGTRLTVL.

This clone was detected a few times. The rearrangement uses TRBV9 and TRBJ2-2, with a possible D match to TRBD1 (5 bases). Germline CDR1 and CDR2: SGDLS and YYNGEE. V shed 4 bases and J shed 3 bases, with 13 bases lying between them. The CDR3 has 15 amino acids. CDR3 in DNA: TGTGCCAGCAGCCCTCAAGGACATTACACCGGGGAGCTGTTTTTT. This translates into CASSPQGHYTGELFF.

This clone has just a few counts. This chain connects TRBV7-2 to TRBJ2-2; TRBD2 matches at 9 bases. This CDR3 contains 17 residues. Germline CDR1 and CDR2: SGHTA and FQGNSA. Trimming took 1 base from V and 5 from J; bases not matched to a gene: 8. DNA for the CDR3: TGTGCCAGCAGCTTAGGGTCTAGCGGGGAACTAACCGGGGAGCTGTTTTTT. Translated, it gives CASSLGSSGELTGELFF. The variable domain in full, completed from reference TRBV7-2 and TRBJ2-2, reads GAGVSQSPSNKVTEKGKDVELRCDPISGHTALYWYRQSLGQGLEFLIYFQGNSAPDKSGLPSDRFSAERTGGSVSTLTIQRTQQEDSAVYLCASSLGSSGELTGELFFGEGSRLTVL.

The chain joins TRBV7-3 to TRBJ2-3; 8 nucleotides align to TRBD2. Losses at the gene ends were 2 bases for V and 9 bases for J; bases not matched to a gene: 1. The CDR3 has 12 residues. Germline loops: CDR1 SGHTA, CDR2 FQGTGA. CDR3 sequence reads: CASSLQRGTQYF. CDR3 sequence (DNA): TGTGCCAGCAGCTTACAGCGGGGGACGCAGTATTTT.

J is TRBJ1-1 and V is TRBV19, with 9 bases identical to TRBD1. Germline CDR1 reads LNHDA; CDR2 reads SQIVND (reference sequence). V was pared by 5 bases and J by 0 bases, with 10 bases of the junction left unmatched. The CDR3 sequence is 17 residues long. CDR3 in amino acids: CASSSPGQGTMNTEAFF. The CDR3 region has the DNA TGTGCCAGTAGTTCCCCGGGACAGGGAACTATGAACACTGAAGCTTTCTTT.

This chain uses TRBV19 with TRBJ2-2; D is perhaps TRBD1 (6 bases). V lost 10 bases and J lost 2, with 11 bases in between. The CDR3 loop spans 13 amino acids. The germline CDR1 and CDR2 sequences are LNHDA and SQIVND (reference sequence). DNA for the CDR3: TGTGCCACTCGGGACACTAACACCGGGGAGCTGTTTTTT. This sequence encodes CATRDTNTGELFF.

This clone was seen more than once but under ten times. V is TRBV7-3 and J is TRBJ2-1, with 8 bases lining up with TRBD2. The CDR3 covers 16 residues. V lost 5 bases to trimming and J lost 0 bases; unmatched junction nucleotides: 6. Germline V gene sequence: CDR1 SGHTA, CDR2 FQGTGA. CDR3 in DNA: TGTGCCAGCAGCGGACGGGGGGGAAGCTCCTACAATGAGCAGTTCTTC. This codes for CASSGRGGSSYNEQFF.

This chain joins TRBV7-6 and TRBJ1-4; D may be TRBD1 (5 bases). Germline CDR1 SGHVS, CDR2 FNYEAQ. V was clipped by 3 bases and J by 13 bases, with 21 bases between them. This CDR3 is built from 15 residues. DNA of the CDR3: TGTGCCAGCAGCTTGACAGCTGGGGTTAACGGGGGACTGTTTTTT. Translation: CASSLTAGVNGGLFF.